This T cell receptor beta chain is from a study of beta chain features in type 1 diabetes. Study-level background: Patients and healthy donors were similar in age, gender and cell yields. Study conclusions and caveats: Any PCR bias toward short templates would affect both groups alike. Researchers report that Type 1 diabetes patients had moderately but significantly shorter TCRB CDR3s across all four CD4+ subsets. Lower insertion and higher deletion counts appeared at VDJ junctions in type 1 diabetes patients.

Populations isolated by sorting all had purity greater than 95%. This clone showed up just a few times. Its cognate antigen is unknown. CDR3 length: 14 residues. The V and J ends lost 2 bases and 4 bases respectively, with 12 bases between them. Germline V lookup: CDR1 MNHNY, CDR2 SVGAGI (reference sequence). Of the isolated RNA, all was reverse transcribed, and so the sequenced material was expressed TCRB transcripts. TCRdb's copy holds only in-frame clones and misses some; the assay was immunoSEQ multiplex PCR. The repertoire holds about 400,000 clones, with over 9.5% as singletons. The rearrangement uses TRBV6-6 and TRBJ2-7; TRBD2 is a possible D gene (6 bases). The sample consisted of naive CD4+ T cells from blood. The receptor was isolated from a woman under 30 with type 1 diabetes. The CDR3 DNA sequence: TGTGCCAGCAGTTACGGGGGGAGGTGGTACGAGCAGTACTTC. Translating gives CASSYGGRWYEQYF.